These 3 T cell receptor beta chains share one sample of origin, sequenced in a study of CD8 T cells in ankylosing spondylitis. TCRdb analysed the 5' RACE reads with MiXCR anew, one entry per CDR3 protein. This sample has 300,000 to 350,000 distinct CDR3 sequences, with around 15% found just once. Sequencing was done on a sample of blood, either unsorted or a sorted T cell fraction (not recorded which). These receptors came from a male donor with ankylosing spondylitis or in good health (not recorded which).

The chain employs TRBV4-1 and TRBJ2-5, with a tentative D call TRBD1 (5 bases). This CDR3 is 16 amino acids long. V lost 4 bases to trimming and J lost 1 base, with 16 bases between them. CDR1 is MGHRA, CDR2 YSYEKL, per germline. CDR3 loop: CASSLPPPGLQETQYF. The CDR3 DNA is TGCGCCAGCAGCCTTCCCCCGCCAGGGCTCCAAGAGACCCAGTACTTC.

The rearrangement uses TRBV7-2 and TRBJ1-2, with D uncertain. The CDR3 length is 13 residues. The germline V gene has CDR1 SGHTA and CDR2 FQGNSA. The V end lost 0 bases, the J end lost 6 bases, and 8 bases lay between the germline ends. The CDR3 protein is CASSLAGKNGYTF. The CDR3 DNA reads TGTGCCAGCAGCTTAGCAGGGAAGAATGGCTACACCTTC. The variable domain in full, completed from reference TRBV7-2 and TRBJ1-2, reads GAGVSQSPSNKVTEKGKDVELRCDPISGHTALYWYRQSLGQGLEFLIYFQGNSAPDKSGLPSDRFSAERTGGSVSTLTIQRTQQEDSAVYLCASSLAGKNGYTFGSGTRLTVV.

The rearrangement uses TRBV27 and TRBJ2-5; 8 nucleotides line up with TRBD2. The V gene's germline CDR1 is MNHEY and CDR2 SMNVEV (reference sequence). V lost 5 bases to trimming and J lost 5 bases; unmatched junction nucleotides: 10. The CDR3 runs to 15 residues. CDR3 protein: CASSRPGLAGETQYF. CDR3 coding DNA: TGTGCCAGCAGTCGTCCCGGACTAGCAGGCGAGACCCAGTACTTC.